The source of this TCR beta chain is a study of regulatory T cells in long-lasting Graves disease. The TCR beta library used iRepertoire HTBI primers with Arm-PCR amplification of CDR3. Each CDR3 protein gets one entry after TCRdb re-called the multiplex PCR reads with MiXCR. The sample contains fewer than 550,000 distinct CDR3 sequences, around a fifth of which appear only once. This clonotype was detected only a few times. Time point defined: persistent/refractory GD, antithyroid drugs over 5 years with positive TRAb. The TCR library was made from RNA that had been extracted from PBMCs in TRIzol. The sample was peripheral blood mononuclear cells (PBMCs), taken when the disease was refractory, from a patient treated with antithyroid drugs. This receptor was obtained from a female donor with Graves disease.

The CDR3 DNA reads TGTGCCAGCAGTTATCTCCCGGGGGCGATAAACGAGCAGTACTTC. This codes for CASSYLPGAINEQYF. The gene calls are TRBV6-2 or TRBV6-3 and TRBJ2-7; perhaps D is TRBD1 or TRBD2 (6 bases each). Germline assignment: CDR1 MNHEY and CDR2 SVGEGT. CDR3 size: 15 residues. V gave up 3 bases and J gave up 5 bases, with 17 bases separating them.